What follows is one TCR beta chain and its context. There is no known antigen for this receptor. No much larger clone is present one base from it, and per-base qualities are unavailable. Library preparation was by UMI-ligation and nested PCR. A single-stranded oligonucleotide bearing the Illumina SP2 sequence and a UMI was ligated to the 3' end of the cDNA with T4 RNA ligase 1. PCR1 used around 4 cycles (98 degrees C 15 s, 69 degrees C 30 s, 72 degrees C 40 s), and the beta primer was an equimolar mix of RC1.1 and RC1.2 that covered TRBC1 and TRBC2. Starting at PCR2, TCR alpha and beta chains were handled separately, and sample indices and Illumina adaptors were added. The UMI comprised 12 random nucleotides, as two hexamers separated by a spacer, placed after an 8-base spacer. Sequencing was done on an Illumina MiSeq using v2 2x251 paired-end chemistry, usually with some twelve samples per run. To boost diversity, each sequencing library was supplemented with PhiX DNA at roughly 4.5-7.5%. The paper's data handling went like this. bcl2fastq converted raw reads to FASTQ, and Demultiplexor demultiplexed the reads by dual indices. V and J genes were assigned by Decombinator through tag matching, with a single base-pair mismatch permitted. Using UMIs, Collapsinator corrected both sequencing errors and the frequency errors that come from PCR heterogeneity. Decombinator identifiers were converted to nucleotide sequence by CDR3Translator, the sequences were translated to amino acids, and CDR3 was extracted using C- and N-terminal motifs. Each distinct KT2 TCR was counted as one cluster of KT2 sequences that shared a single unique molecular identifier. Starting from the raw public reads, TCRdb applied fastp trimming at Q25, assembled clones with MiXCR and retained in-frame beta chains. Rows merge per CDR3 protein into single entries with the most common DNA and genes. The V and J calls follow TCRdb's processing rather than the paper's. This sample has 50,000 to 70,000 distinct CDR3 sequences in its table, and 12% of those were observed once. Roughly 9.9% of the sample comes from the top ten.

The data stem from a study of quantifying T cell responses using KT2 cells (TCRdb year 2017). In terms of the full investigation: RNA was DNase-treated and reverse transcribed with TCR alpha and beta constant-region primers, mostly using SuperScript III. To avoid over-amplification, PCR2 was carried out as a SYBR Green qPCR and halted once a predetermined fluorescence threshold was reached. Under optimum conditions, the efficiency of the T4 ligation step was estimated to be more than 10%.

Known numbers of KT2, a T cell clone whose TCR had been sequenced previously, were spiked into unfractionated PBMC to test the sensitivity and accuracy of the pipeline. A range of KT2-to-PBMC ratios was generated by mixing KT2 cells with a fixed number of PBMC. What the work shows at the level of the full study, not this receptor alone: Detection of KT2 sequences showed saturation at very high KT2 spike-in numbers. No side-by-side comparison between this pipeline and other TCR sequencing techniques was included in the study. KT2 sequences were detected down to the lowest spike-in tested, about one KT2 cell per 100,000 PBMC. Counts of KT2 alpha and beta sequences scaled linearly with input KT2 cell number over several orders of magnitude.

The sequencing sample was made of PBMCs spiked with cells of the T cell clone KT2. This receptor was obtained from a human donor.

CDR3 loop: CSARATSGIIHEQYF. The sequenced DNA is TGCAGTGCTAGAGCAACTAGCGGGATTATTCACGAGCAGTACTTC. The V and J genes are TRBV20-1 and TRBJ2-7; the junction holds 10 bases that match TRBD2. V and J are trimmed by 1 base and 5 bases, and the gene matches miss 8 bases of the junction. The CDR3 runs 15 amino acids, cysteine and phenylalanine included. Only the CDR3 portion is preserved as DNA: 45 bases, with reading frame beginning at the first base. The germline V gene (reference sequence) gives CDR1 as DFQATT and CDR2 as SNEGSKA.